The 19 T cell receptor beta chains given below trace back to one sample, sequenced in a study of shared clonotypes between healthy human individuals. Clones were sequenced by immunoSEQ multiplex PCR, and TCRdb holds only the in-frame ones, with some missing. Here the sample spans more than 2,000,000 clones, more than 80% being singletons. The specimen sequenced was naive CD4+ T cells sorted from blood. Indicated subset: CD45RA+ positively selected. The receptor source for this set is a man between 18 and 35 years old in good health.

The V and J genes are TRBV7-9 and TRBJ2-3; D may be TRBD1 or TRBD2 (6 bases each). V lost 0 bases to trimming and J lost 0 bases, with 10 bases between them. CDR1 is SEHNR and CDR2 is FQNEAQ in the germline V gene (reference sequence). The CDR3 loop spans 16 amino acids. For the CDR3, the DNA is TGTGCCAGCAGCTTAGCAACAGGGAGGAGCACAGATACGCAGTATTTT. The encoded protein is CASSLATGRSTDTQYF.

CDR3 sequence (DNA): TGCGCCAGCAGCAACAGGGAAAATAACTATGGCTACACCTTC. The encoded protein is CASSNRENNYGYTF. This chain uses TRBV5-1 with TRBJ1-2; weak D call: TRBD1 (6 bases). The CDR3 is 14 residues long. V was shortened by 4 bases and J by 1 base, with 11 bases between the two germline ends. Germline-derived CDR1 and CDR2 are SGHRS and YFSETQ.

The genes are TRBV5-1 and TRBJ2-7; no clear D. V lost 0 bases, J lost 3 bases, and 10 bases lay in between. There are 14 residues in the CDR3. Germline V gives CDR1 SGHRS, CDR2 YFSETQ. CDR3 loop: CASSLAAEIYEQYF. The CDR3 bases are TGCGCCAGCAGCTTGGCCGCTGAGATCTACGAGCAGTACTTC.

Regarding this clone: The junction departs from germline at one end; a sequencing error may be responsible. DNA for the CDR3: TGTGCTAGCAGCTTGCGGGGACACAATGAGCAGTTCTTC. Residues: CASSLRGHNEQFF. The chain uses TRBV7-7 and TRBJ2-1; maybe TRBD2 (6 bases). Germline lookup yields CDR1 SSHAT and CDR2 FNYEAQ (reference sequence). This CDR3 contains 13 residues.

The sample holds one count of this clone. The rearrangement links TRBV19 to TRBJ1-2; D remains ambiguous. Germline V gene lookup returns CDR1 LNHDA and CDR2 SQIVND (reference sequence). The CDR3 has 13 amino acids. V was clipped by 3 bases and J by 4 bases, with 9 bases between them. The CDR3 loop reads CASSMLQSYGYTF. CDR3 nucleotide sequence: TGTGCCAGTAGTATGTTGCAGTCCTATGGCTACACCTTC.

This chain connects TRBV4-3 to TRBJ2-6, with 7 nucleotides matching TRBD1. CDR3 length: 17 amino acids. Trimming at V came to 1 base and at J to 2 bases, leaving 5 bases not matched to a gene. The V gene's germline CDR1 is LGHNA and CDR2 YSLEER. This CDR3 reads CASSQGQDRTGANVLTF. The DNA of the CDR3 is TGCGCCAGCAGCCAAGGGCAGGACAGGACTGGGGCCAACGTCCTGACTTTC.

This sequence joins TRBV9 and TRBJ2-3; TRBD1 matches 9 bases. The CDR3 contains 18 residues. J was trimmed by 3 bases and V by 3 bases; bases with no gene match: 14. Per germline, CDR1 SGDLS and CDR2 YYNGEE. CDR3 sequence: CASSDRGPGRGVTDTQYF. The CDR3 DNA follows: TGTGCCAGCAGCGACAGGGGGCCGGGCCGCGGGGTGACAGATACGCAGTATTTT.

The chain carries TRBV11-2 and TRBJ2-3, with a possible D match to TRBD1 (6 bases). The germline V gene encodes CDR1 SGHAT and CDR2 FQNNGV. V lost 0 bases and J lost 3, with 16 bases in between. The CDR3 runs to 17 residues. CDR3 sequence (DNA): TGTGCCAGCAGCTTAGAGGTTTATGGGGGCTTTACAGATACGCAGTATTTT. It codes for CASSLEVYGGFTDTQYF.

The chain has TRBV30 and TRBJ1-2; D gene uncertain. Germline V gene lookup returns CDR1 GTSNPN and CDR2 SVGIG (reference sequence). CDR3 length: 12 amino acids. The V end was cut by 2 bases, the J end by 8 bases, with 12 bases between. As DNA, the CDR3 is TGTGCCTGGAGTAACAGACTGGACGGCTACACCTTC. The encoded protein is CAWSNRLDGYTF.

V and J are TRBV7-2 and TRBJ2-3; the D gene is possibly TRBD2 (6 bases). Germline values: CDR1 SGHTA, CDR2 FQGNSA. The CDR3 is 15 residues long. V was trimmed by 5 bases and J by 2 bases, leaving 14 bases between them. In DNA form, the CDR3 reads TGTGCCAGCAGCATCCCGGGAGTATCCACAGATACGCAGTATTTT. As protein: CASSIPGVSTDTQYF.

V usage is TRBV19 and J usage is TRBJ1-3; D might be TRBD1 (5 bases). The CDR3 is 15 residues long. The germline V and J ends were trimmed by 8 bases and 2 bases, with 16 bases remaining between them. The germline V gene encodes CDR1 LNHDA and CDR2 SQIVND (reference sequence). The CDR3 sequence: CASGDGERTGNTIYF. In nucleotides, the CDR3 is TGTGCCAGTGGGGACGGGGAGAGAACTGGAAACACCATATATTTT.

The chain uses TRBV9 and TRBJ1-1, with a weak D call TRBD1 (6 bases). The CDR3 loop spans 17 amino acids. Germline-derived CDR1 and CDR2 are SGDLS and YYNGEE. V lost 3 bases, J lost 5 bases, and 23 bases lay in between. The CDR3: CASSELVGGRKGTEAFF. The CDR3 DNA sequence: TGTGCCAGCAGCGAATTAGTAGGGGGAAGAAAGGGGACTGAAGCTTTCTTT. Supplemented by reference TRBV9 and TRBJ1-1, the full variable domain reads DSGVTQTPKHLITATGQRVTLRCSPRSGDLSVYWYQQSLDQGLQFLIQYYNGEERAKGNILERFSAQQFPDLHSELNLSSLELGDSALYFCASSELVGGRKGTEAFFGQGTRLTVV.

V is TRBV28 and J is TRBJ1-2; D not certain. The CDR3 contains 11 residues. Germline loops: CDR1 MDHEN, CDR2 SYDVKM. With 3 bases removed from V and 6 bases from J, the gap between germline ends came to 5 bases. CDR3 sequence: CASSFPNGYTF. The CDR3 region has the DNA TGTGCCAGCAGTTTCCCAAATGGCTACACCTTC.

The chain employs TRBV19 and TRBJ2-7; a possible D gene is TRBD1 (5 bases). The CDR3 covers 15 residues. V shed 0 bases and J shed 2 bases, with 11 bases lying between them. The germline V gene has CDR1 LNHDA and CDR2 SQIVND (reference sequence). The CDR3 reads CASSIDSRVPYEQYF. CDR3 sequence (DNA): TGTGCCAGTAGTATAGATTCCAGGGTACCCTACGAGCAGTACTTC.

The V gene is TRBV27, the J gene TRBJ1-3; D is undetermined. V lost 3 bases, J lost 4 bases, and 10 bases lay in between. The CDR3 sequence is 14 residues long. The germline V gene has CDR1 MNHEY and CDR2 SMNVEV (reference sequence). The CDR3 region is CASSLAAEGNTIYF. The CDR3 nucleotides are TGTGCCAGCAGTTTGGCCGCCGAGGGAAACACCATATATTTT.

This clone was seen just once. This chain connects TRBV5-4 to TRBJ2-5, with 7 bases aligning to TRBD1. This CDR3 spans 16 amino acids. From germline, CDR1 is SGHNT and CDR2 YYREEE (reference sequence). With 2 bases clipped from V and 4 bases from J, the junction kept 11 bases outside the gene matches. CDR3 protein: CASSLQGMIGSETQYF. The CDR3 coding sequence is TGTGCCAGCAGCTTACAGGGGATGATCGGGTCAGAGACCCAGTACTTC.

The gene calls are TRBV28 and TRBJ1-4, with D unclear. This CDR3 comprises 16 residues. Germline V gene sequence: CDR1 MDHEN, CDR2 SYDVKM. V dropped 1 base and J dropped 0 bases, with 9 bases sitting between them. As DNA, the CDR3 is TGTGCCAGCAGTTTATATGGCAGTGCAACTAATGAAAAACTGTTTTTT. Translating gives CASSLYGSATNEKLFF.

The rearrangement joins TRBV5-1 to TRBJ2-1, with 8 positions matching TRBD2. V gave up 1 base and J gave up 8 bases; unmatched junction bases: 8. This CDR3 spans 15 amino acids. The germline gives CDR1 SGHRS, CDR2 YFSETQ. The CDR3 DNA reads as TGCGCCAGCAGCTTGAGGGGACTAGTTTCCGATGAGCAGTTCTTC. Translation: CASSLRGLVSDEQFF. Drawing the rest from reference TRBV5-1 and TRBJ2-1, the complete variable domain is KAGVTQTPRYLIKTRGQQVTLSCSPISGHRSVSWYQQTPGQGLQFLFEYFSETQRNKGNFPGRFSGRQFSNSRSEMNVSTLELGDSALYLCASSLRGLVSDEQFFGPGTRLTVL.

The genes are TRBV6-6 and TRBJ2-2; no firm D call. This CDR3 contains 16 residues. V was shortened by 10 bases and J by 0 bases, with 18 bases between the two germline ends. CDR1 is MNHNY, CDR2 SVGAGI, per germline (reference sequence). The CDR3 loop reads CAIAAGGRANTGELFF. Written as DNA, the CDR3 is TGTGCCATCGCCGCAGGTGGTAGGGCGAACACCGGGGAGCTGTTTTTT.